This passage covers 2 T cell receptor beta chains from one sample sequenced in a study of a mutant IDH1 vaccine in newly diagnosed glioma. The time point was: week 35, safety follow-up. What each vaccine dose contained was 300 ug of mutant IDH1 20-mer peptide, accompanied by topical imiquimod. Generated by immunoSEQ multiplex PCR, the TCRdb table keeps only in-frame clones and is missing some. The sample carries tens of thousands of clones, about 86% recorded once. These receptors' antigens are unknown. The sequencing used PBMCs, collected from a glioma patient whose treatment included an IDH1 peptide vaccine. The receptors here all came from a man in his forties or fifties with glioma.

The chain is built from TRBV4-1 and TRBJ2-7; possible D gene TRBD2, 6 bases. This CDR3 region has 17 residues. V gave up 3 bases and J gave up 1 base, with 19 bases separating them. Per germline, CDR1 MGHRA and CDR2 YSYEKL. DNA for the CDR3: TGCGCCAGCAGCCAGATGCCGGGACTCCCAAAATCCTACGAGCAGTACTTC. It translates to CASSQMPGLPKSYEQYF.

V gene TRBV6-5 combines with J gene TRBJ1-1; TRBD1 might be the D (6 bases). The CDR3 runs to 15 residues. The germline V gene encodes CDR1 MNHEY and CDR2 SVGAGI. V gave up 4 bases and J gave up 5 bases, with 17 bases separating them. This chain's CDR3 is CASSWSDRFGTEAFF. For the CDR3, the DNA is TGTGCCAGCAGTTGGTCCGACAGGTTCGGTACTGAAGCTTTCTTT.